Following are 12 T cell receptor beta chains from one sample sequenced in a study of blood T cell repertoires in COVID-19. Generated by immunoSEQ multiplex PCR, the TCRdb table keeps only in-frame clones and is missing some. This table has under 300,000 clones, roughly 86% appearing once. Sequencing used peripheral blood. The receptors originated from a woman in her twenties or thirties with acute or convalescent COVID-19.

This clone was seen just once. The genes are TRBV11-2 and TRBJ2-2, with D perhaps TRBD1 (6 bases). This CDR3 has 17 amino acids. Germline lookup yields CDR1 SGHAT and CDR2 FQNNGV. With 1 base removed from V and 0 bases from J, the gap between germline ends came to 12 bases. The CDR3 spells CASSLVFRTANTGELFF. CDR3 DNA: TGTGCCAGCAGCTTAGTATTCCGGACAGCGAACACCGGGGAGCTGTTTTTT.

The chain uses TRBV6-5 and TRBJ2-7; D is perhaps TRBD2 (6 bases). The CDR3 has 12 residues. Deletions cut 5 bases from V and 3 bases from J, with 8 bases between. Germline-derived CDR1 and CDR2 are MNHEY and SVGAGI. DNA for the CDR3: TGTGCCAGCAGTCTTAGCGGCTACGAGCAGTACTTC. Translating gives CASSLSGYEQYF.

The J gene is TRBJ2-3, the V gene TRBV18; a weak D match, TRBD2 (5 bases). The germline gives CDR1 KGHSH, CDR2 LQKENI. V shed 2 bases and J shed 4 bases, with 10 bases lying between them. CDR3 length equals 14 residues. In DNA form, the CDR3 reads TGTGCCAGCTCACCAGAAGCGGCCCCAGATACGCAGTATTTT. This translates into CASSPEAAPDTQYF.

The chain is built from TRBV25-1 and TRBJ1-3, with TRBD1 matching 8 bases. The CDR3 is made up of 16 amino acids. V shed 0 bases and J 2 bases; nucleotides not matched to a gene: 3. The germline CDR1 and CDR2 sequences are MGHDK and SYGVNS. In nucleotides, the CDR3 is TGTGCCAGCAGTGAATATCAGGGGGCGACTGGAAACACCATATATTTT. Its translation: CASSEYQGATGNTIYF. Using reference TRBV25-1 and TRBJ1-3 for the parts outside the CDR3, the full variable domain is EADIYQTPRYLVIGTGKKITLECSQTMGHDKMYWYQQDPGMELHLIHYSYGVNSTEKGDLSSESTVSRIRTEHFPLTLESARPSHTSQYLCASSEYQGATGNTIYFGEGSWLTVV.

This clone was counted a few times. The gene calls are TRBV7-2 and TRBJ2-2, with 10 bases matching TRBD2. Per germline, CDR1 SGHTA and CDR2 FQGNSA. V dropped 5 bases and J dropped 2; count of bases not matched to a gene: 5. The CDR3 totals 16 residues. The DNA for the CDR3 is TGTGCCAGCAGCCTGGGACTAGCGATTAACACCGGGGAGCTGTTTTTT. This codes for CASSLGLAINTGELFF.

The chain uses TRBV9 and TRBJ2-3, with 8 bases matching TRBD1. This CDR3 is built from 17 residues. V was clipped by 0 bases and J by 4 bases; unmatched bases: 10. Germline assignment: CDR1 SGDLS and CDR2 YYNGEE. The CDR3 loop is CASSVDPPGQAADTQYF. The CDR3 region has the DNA TGTGCCAGCAGCGTAGACCCCCCGGGACAGGCCGCAGATACGCAGTATTTT.

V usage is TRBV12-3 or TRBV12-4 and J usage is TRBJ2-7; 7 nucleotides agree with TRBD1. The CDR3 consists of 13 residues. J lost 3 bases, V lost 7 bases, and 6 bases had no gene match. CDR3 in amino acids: CASTPGTDYEQYF. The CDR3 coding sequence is TGTGCCAGCACCCCGGGGACAGACTACGAGCAGTACTTC.

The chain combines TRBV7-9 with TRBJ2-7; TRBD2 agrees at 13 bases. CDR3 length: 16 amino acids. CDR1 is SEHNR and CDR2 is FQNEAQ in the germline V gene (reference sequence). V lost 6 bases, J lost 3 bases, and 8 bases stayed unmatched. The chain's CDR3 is CASRELAGGRDYEQYF. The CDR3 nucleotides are TGTGCCAGCAGGGAACTAGCGGGAGGGCGTGACTACGAGCAGTACTTC.

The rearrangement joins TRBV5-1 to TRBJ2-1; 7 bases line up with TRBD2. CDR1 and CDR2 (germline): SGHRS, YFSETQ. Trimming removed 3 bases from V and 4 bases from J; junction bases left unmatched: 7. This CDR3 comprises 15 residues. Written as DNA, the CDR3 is TGCGCCAGCAGCTCGCGGGAGCCCGGGTACAATGAGCAGTTCTTC. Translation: CASSSREPGYNEQFF.

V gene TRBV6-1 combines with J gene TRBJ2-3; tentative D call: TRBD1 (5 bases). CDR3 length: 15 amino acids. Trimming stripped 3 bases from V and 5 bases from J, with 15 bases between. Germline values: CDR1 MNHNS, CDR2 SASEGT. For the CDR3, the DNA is TGTGCCAGCAGTGATTCGGTAGCAGGGCGAGATACGCAGTATTTT. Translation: CASSDSVAGRDTQYF.

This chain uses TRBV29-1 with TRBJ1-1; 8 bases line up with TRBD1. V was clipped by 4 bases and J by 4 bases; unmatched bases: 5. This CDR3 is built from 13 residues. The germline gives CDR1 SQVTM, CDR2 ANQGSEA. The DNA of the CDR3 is TGCAGCGTTGTTCGACAGGGGAGCACTGAAGCTTTCTTT. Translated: CSVVRQGSTEAFF.

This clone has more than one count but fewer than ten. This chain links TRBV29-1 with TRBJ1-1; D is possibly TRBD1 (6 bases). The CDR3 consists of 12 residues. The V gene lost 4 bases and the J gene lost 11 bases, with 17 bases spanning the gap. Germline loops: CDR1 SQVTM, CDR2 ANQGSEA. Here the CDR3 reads CSVVVGAFDAFF. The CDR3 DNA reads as TGCAGCGTTGTGGTGGGGGCGTTTGACGCTTTCTTT.